This TCR beta chain was profiled in a study of cytomegalovirus exposure and HLA in healthy donors. Findings of the study overall: With high specificity and sensitivity, the classifier reportedly diagnosed cytomegalovirus status. TCR beta chain V- and J-gene trimming was linked, in a later analysis, to a missense variant in DCLRE1C. Across donors, most TCRs were seen rarely, yet some public ones were widespread. For most subjects, TCR beta sequences were reported to predict HLA-A and HLA-B alleles with accuracy.

Worth noting for this clone: The antigen is undetermined.

Looked up from germline, CDR1 is SGDLS and CDR2 is YYNGEE. The CDR3 has 16 amino acids. V was trimmed by 0 bases and J by 7 bases, leaving 19 bases between them. Use of 60 Vbeta and 13 Jbeta primers characterized the PCR. Data came from immunoSEQ multiplex PCR; TCRdb stores just in-frame clones and leaves some out. This sample has 130,000 or so clones, with 70% to 80% found just once. The chain uses TRBV9 and TRBJ1-2, with D possibly being TRBD1 (6 bases). The clonotype originates from a woman in her fifties or sixties in good health and CMV-seronegative. The material sequenced was PBMCs. CDR3 DNA: TGTGCCAGCAGCGTAGCCCCGCAGGGAGGGGGGGCTGGCTACACCTTC. Protein product: CASSVAPQGGGAGYTF.